This is a list of T cell receptor beta chains from one sample in a study of shared clonotypes between healthy human individuals. Here immunoSEQ multiplex PCR was the method, and the copy in TCRdb shows in-frame clones only, minus some. The sample yields about 2.4 million clones, 93% seen once. Sequenced input: naive CD4+ T cells from PBMCs. These TCRs come from a man between 18 and 29 years old in good health. Some clones in this sample may be carry-over from other donors' samples. Both conserved end residues are part of each CDR3. D genes are given only for firm matches. Rows may omit the clone size; those that give it use once, few, many or a size class.

>NA|TRBJ2-1|TRBV6-6|NA
CASCRDGTDNEQFF
TGTGCCAGCTGTCGTGACGGGACCGACAATGAGCAGTTCTTC
>NA|TRBJ2-6|TRBV6-5|NA
CASSYSGTAGANVLTF
TGTGCCAGCAGTTACTCTGGTACGGCTGGGGCCAACGTCCTGACTTTC
>NA|TRBJ2-1|TRBV5-1|NA
CASSLGRERGNEQFF
TGCGCCAGCAGCTTGGGACGGGAGAGGGGGAATGAGCAGTTCTTC
>NA|TRBJ1-3|TRBV13|NA
CASSPYDGAPRNRIYF
TGTGCCAGCAGCCCATATGACGGGGCCCCTCGGAATAGGATATATTTT
>NA|TRBJ2-5|TRBV6-6|NA
CASTRGGGGETQYF
TGTGCCAGCACTAGAGGAGGTGGCGGGGAGACCCAGTACTTC
>NA|TRBJ1-5|TRBV29-1|NA
CSVGDGYSNQPQHF
TGCAGCGTTGGGGACGGTTATAGCAATCAGCCCCAGCATTTT
>NA|TRBJ2-5|TRBV18|NA
CASSPPTLGPETQYF
TGTGCCAGCTCACCACCCACTCTGGGGCCAGAGACCCAGTACTTC
>NA|TRBJ2-7|TRBV28|TRBD2
CASLDRASGGIYEQYF
TGTGCCAGCCTTGACCGGGCTAGCGGGGGTATCTACGAGCAGTACTTC
>NA|TRBJ1-2|TRBV30|NA
CAWSGAGSAGYTF
TGTGCCTGGAGTGGGGCAGGGTCGGCTGGCTACACCTTC
>NA|TRBJ2-1|TRBV5-1|TRBD1
CASSLGTGGLQKPYNEQFF
TGCGCCAGCAGTTTGGGGACAGGAGGACTCCAAAAACCCTACAATGAGCAGTTCTTC
>NA|TRBJ2-7|TRBV7-2|TRBD2
CASSPGAAGSHYEQYF
TGTGCCAGCAGCCCCGGGGCAGCGGGAAGTCACTACGAGCAGTACTTC
>few|TRBJ2-7|TRBV28|NA
CASRQGLNEQYF
TGTGCCAGCAGACAGGGTTTGAACGAGCAGTACTTC
>NA|TRBJ2-2|TRBV2|NA
CASSLQAYTFGTGELFF
TGTGCCAGCAGCCTCCAAGCCTACACTTTTGGCACCGGGGAGCTGTTTTTT
>NA|TRBJ1-4|TRBV2|NA
CASSLPSATNEKLFF
TGTGCCAGCAGCTTGCCGTCCGCAACTAATGAAAAACTGTTTTTT
>NA|TRBJ2-7|TRBV7-8|NA
CASSFGRSREQYF
TGTGCCAGCAGCTTTGGTAGGAGTCGCGAGCAGTACTTC
>NA|TRBJ1-5|TRBV7-9|NA
CASSLGGGQPQHF
TGTGCCAGCAGCCTGGGAGGGGGTCAGCCCCAGCATTTT
>NA|TRBJ1-5|TRBV7-2|NA
CASTNSNQPQHF
TGTGCCAGCACCAATAGCAATCAGCCCCAGCATTTT
>NA|TRBJ2-7|TRBV5-1|NA
CASSLPGYEQYF
TGCGCCAGCAGTTTGCCCGGCTACGAGCAGTACTTC
>NA|TRBJ1-2|TRBV11-2|TRBD1
CASSLVPGGSYGYTF
TGTGCCAGCAGCTTAGTTCCAGGGGGCTCCTATGGCTACACCTTC
>NA|TRBJ2-6|TRBV7-2|NA
CASSLDGSGANVLTF
TGTGCCAGCAGCTTAGACGGTTCTGGGGCCAACGTCCTGACTTTC
>few|TRBJ1-1|TRBV2|NA
CASSESASIEAFF
TGTGCCAGCAGTGAATCGGCCTCGATTGAAGCTTTCTTT
>NA|TRBJ1-5|TRBV6-6|NA
CASSPSNWDTQPQHF
TGTGCCAGCAGTCCCTCGAACTGGGATACGCAGCCCCAGCATTTT
>once|TRBJ2-2|TRBV6-1|NA
CASRTPNTGELFF
TGTGCCAGCAGGACACCGAACACCGGGGAGCTGTTTTTT
>once|TRBJ2-1|TRBV28|NA
CASSLILNEQFF
TGTGCCAGCAGTTTAATACTCAATGAGCAGTTCTTC
>NA|TRBJ2-7|TRBV28|TRBD2
CASSFVTSGGSYEQYF
TGTGCCAGCAGTTTCGTGACTAGCGGAGGCTCCTACGAGCAGTACTTC
>NA|TRBJ2-3|TRBV29-1|NA
CSVEGQLSTDTQYF
TGCAGCGTTGAAGGACAGTTAAGCACAGATACGCAGTATTTT
>NA|TRBJ1-4|TRBV19|NA
CASSAWGGEKLFF
TGTGCCAGTAGTGCTTGGGGGGGAGAAAAACTGTTTTTT
>NA|TRBJ1-4|TRBV5-1|NA
CASSMGGNGEKLFF
TGCGCCAGCAGCATGGGGGGTAATGGCGAAAAACTGTTTTTT
>once|TRBJ2-1|TRBV19|NA
CASTEPGQGSFF
TGTGCCAGTACCGAACCGGGGCAGGGGTCGTTCTTC
>NA|TRBJ2-7|TRBV2|NA
CASTQTVVREQYF
TGTGCCAGCACCCAGACAGTGGTGCGAGAGCAGTACTTC
>NA|TRBJ2-5|TRBV5-1|NA
CASSLGGSLEETQYF
TGCGCCAGCAGCTTGGGCGGAAGCCTCGAAGAGACCCAGTACTTC
>once|TRBJ2-1|TRBV29-1|NA
CSVSLVLAYNEQFF
TGCAGCGTTTCCCTAGTTCTAGCGTACAATGAGCAGTTCTTC
>NA|TRBJ2-7|TRBV20-1|NA
CSARGSYEQYF
TGCAGTGCTAGAGGCAGCTACGAGCAGTACTTC
>NA|TRBJ2-7|TRBV6-1|NA
CASSEQSIGYEQYF
TGTGCCAGCAGTGAACAGTCAATAGGATACGAGCAGTACTTC
>NA|TRBJ2-5|TRBV6-1|TRBD1
CASLGTGGSETQYF
TGTGCCAGCCTTGGGACAGGGGGTTCCGAGACCCAGTACTTC
>NA|TRBJ2-3|TRBV30|TRBD2
CAWELAGTDTQYF
TGTGCCTGGGAATTAGCGGGGACAGATACGCAGTATTTT
>NA|TRBJ2-1|TRBV28|NA
CAASQGYNEQFF
TGTGCCGCCTCCCAGGGCTACAATGAGCAGTTCTTC
>NA|TRBJ2-3|TRBV5-1|NA
CASSLAPSTDTQYF
TGCGCCAGCAGCTTAGCGCCCAGCACAGATACGCAGTATTTT
>NA|TRBJ2-1|TRBV4-2|NA
CASSQEPGPYNEQFF
TGTGCCAGCAGCCAAGAACCCGGCCCCTACAATGAGCAGTTCTTC
>NA|TRBJ1-1|TRBV6-1|NA
CASPRVGVKPEAFF
TGTGCCAGTCCCCGTGTTGGGGTCAAGCCTGAAGCTTTCTTT